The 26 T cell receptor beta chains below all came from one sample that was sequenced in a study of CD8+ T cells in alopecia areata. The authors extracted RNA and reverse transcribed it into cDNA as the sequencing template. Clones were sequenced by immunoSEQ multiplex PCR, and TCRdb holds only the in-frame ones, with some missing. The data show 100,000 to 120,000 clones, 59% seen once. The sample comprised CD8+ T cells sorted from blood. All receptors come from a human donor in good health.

CDR3 in amino acids: CASSEEDGRGAYEQYF. CDR3 DNA: TGCGCCAGCAGCGAGGAGGACGGCAGGGGCGCCTACGAGCAGTACTTC. This chain uses TRBV5-1 with TRBJ2-7; possible D gene TRBD1, 6 bases. CDR1 is SGHRS and CDR2 is YFSETQ in the germline V gene. The CDR3 contains 16 residues. V was pared by 4 bases and J by 2 bases, with 19 bases between.

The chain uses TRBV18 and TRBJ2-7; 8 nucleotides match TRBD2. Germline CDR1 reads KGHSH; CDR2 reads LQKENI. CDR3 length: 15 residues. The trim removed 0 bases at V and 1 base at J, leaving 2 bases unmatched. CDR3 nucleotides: TGTGCCAGCTCACCACCGAGCGGGGGATCCTACGAGCAGTACTTC. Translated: CASSPPSGGSYEQYF.

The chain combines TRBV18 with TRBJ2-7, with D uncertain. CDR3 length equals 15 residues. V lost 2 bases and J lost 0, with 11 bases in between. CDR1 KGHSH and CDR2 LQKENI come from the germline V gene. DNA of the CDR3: TGTGCCAGCTCACCATGGACGGATAGCTCCTACGAGCAGTACTTC. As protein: CASSPWTDSSYEQYF.

The CDR3 region has the DNA TGTGCCAGCAGCTTAGGGACTGGAGGACCAAGGTTGTATTTT. Amino acids: CASSLGTGGPRLYF. This chain connects TRBV7-8 to TRBJ2-3; TRBD2 might be the D (5 bases). The CDR3 has 14 amino acids. The ends were cut back, 1 base at V and 14 bases at J, with 19 bases in the middle. Germline CDR1 and CDR2: SGHVS and FQNEAQ. The full variable domain, completed using reference TRBV7-8 and TRBJ2-3, is GAGVSQSPRYKVAKRGQDVALRCDPISGHVSLFWYQQALGQGPEFLTYFQNEAQLDKSGLPSDRFFAERPEGSVSTLKIQRTQQEDSAVYLCASSLGTGGPRLYFGPGTRLTVL.

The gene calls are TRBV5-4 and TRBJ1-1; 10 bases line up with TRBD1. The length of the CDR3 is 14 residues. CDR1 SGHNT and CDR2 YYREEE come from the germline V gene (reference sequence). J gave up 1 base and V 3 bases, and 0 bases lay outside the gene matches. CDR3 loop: CASSWTGGNTEAFF. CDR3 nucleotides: TGTGCCAGCAGCTGGACAGGGGGGAACACTGAAGCTTTCTTT. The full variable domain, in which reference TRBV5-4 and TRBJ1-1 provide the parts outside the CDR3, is ETGVTQSPTHLIKTRGQQVTLRCSSQSGHNTVSWYQQALGQGPQFIFQYYREEENGRGNFPPRFSGLQFPNYSSELNVNALELDDSALYLCASSWTGGNTEAFFGQGTRLTVV.

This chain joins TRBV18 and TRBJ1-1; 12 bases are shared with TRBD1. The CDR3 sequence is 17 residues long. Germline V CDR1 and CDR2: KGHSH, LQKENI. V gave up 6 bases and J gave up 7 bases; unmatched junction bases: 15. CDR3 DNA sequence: TGTGCCAGCTCGTCTGAACTCGGGACAGGGGGCCAAGATGAAGCTTTCTTT. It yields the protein CASSSELGTGGQDEAFF.

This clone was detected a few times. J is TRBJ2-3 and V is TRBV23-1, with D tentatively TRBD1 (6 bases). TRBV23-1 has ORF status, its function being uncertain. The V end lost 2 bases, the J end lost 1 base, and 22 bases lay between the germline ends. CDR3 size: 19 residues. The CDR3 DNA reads TGCGCCAGCAGTCAAGGGGACATCCTATTAAACCAGCGCACAGATACGCAGTATTTT. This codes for CASSQGDILLNQRTDTQYF.

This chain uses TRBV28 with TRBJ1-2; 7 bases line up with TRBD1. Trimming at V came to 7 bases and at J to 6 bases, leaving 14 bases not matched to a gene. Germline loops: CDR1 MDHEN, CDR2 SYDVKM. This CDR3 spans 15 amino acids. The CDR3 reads CASIGGRQGFHGYTF. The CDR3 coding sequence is TGTGCCAGCATCGGGGGCAGACAGGGCTTTCATGGCTACACCTTC.

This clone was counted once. The CDR3 reads CASSLFPPTHSSYNEQFF. CDR3 DNA: TGTGCCAGCAGTTTATTTCCCCCCACTCATAGCTCCTACAATGAGCAGTTCTTC. The chain recombines TRBV27 with TRBJ2-1, with D hard to call. Germline CDR1 MNHEY, CDR2 SMNVEV (reference sequence). The V end was cut by 1 base, the J end by 0 bases, with 16 bases between. The CDR3 extends over 18 amino acids.

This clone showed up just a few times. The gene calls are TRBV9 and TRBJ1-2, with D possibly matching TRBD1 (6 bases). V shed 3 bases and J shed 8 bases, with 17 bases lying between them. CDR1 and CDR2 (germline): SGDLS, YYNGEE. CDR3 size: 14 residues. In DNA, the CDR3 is TGTGCCAGCAGCGGAGGGGGAGGTTCGTACGGCTACACCTTC. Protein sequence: CASSGGGGSYGYTF.

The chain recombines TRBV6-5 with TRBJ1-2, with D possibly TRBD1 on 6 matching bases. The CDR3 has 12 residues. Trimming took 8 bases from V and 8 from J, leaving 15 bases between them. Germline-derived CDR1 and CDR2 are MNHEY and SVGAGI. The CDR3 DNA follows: TGTGCCAGCCTTTCTACAGGGCGCGGCTACACCTTC. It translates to CASLSTGRGYTF.

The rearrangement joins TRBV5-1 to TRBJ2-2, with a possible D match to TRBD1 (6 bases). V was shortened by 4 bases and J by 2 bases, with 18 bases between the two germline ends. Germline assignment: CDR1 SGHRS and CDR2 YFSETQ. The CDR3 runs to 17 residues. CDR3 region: CASSSIAGQYNTGELFF. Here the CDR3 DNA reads TGCGCCAGCAGCAGCATAGCCGGACAGTACAACACCGGGGAGCTGTTTTTT.

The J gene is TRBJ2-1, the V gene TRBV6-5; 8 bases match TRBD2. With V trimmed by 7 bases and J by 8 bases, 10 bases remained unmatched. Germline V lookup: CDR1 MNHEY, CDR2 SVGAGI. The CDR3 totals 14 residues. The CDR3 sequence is CASTERGGIDEQFF. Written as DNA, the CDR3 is TGTGCCAGCACGGAACGGGGGGGGATCGATGAGCAGTTCTTC.

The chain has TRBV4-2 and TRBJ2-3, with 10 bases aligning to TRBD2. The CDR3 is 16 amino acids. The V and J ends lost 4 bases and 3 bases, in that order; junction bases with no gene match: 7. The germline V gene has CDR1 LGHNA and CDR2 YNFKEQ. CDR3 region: CASSRPTSGVTDTQYF. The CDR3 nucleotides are TGTGCCAGCAGCCGTCCCACTAGCGGGGTGACAGATACGCAGTATTTT.

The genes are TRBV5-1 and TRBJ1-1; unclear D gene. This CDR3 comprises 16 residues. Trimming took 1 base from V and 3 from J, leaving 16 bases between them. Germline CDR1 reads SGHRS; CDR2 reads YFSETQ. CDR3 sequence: CASSLNRATMYTEAFF. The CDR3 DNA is TGCGCCAGCAGCTTGAATCGGGCCACCATGTACACTGAAGCTTTCTTT. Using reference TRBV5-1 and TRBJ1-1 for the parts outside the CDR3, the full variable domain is KAGVTQTPRYLIKTRGQQVTLSCSPISGHRSVSWYQQTPGQGLQFLFEYFSETQRNKGNFPGRFSGRQFSNSRSEMNVSTLELGDSALYLCASSLNRATMYTEAFFGQGTRLTVV.

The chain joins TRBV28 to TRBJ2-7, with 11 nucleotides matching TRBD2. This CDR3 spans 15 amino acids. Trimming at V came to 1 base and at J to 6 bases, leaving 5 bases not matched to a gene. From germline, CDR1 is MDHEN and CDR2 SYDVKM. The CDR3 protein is CASSLLAGGLSEQYF. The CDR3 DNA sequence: TGTGCCAGCAGTTTATTAGCGGGGGGGCTGAGCGAGCAGTACTTC.

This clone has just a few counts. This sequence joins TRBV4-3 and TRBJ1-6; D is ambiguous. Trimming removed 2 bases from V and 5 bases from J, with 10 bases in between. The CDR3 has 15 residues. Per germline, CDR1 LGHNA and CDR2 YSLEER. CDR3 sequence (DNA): TGCGCCAGCAGCCAAAACGGGCAGGATAATTCACCCCTCCACTTT. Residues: CASSQNGQDNSPLHF.

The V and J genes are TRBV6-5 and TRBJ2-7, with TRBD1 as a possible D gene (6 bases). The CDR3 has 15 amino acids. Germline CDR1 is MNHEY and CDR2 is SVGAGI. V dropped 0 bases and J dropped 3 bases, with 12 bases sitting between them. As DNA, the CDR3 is TGTGCCAGCAGTTACTCGACAACAGGGTTCTACGAGCAGTACTTC. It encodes CASSYSTTGFYEQYF.

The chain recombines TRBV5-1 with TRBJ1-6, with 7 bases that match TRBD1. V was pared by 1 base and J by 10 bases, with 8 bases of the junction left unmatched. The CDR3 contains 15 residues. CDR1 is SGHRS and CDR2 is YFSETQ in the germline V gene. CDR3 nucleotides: TGCGCCAGCAGCTTGACAACAGGGGTAGGCTCACCCCTCCACTTT. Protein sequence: CASSLTTGVGSPLHF.

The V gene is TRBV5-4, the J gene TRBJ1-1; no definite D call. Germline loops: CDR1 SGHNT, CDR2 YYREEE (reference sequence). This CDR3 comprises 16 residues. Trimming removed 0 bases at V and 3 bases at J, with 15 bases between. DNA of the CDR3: TGTGCCAGCAGCTTGGCCGGGCTCGTTGGGCACACTGAAGCTTTCTTT. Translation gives CASSLAGLVGHTEAFF.

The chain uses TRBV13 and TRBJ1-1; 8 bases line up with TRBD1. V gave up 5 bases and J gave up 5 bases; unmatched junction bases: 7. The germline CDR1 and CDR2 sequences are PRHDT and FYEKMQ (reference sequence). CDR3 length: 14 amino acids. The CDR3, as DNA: TGTGCCAGCAGCCCCCACAGGGGGAAGACTGAAGCTTTCTTT. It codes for CASSPHRGKTEAFF.

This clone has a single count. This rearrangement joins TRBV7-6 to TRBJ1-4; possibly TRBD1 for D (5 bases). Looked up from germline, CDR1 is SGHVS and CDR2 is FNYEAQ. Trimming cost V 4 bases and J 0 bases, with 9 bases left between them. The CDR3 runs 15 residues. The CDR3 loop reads CASSWGRATNEKLFF. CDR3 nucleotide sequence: TGTGCCAGCAGCTGGGGACGGGCAACTAATGAAAAACTGTTTTTT.

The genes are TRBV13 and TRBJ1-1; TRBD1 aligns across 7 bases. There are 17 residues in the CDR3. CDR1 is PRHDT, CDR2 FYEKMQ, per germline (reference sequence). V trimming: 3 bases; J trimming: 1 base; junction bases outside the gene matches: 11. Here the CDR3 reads CASSLGGWTGWNTEAFF. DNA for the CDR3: TGTGCCAGCAGCTTGGGGGGGTGGACAGGCTGGAACACTGAAGCTTTCTTT. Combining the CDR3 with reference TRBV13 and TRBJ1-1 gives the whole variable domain AAGVIQSPRHLIKEKRETATLKCYPIPRHDTVYWYQQGPGQDPQFLISFYEKMQSDKGSIPDRFSAQQFSDYHSELNMSSLELGDSALYFCASSLGGWTGWNTEAFFGQGTRLTVV.

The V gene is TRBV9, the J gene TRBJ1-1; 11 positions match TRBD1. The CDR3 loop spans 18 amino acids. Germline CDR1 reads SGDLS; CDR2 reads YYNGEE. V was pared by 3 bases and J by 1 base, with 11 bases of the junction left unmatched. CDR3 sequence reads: CASSAEVGQGAPNTEAFF. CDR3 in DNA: TGTGCCAGCAGCGCCGAGGTAGGACAGGGGGCTCCGAACACTGAAGCTTTCTTT.

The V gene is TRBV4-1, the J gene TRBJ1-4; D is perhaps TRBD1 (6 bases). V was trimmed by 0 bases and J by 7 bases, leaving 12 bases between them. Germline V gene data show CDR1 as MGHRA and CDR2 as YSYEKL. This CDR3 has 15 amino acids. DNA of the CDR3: TGCGCCAGCAGCCAAGAAGGGGGTTATGTTGAAAAACTGTTTTTT. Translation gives CASSQEGGYVEKLFF.

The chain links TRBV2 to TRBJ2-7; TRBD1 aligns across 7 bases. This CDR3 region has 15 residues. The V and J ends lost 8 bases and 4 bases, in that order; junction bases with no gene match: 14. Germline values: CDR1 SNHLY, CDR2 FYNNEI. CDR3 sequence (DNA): TGTGCCAGCTCCCTCGGCGTACAGGGGCCATACGAGCAGTACTTC. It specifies CASSLGVQGPYEQYF. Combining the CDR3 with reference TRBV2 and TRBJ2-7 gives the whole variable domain EPEVTQTPSHQVTQMGQEVILRCVPISNHLYFYWYRQILGQKVEFLVSFYNNEISEKSEIFDDQFSVERPDGSNFTLKIRSTKLEDSAMYFCASSLGVQGPYEQYFGPGTRLTVT.